The 30 T cell receptor beta chains listed next were all sequenced from one sample in a study of cytomegalovirus exposure and HLA in healthy donors. With 60 Vbeta and 13 Jbeta primers, the PCR was carried out. Libraries were prepared by immunoSEQ multiplex PCR; TCRdb keeps only in-frame clonotypes and omits some of them. The sample lists 150,000 to 200,000 clones; about 13% were seen once. Sequences were obtained from PBMCs. The source of these receptors is a middle-aged man in good health and CMV-seropositive.

The chain couples TRBV28 to TRBJ1-2; 8 nucleotides align to TRBD1. The CDR3 length is 13 residues. With 6 bases clipped from V and 8 bases from J, the junction kept 8 bases outside the gene matches. Germline V CDR1 and CDR2: MDHEN, SYDVKM. The CDR3 loop is CASRSSGGGGYTF. The CDR3 nucleotides read TGTGCCAGCAGATCTTCAGGGGGCGGGGGCTACACCTTC.

This clone was seen a few times. The chain carries TRBV11-2 and TRBJ2-2, with D perhaps TRBD1 (6 bases). CDR1 and CDR2 from the germline V gene are SGHAT and FQNNGV. The ends were cut back, 1 base at V and 11 bases at J, with 11 bases in the middle. This CDR3 has 13 amino acids. The CDR3 region is CASSLVGRGELFF. The CDR3 nucleotides read TGTGCCAGCAGCTTAGTAGGCAGGGGAGAGCTGTTTTTT.

The chain joins TRBV9 to TRBJ2-5; D perhaps matches TRBD2 (6 bases). The CDR3 runs to 14 residues. V was shortened by 3 bases and J by 1 base, with 10 bases between the two germline ends. CDR1 and CDR2 (germline): SGDLS, YYNGEE. CDR3 sequence reads: CASSASGVQETQYF. CDR3 DNA sequence: TGTGCCAGCAGCGCCTCGGGGGTCCAAGAGACCCAGTACTTC.

The V gene is TRBV5-5, the J gene TRBJ1-1, with unresolved D. Germline-derived CDR1 and CDR2 are SGHKS and YYEKEE (reference sequence). Deletions cut 4 bases from V and 4 bases from J, with 17 bases between. This CDR3 contains 15 residues. The CDR3 bases are TGTGCCAGCAGCACCCATGAGCTCTCCCGCACTGAAGCTTTCTTT. It yields the protein CASSTHELSRTEAFF.

This clone was observed a handful of times. The chain combines TRBV19 with TRBJ1-4; TRBD1 aligns across 9 bases. J gave up 5 bases and V 6 bases, and 10 bases lay outside the gene matches. This CDR3 has 16 amino acids. Germline CDR1 is LNHDA and CDR2 is SQIVND (reference sequence). The CDR3 coding sequence is TGTGCCAGTAGGGGACAGGGCGTAGAGGTGAATGAAAAACTGTTTTTT. It encodes CASRGQGVEVNEKLFF.

This clone was picked up a small number of times. The gene calls are TRBV6-5 and TRBJ2-1, with D possibly matching TRBD1 (6 bases). Germline V gives CDR1 MNHEY, CDR2 SVGAGI. The CDR3 is 15 residues long. Trimming removed 7 bases from V and 4 bases from J, with 17 bases in between. The CDR3 spells CASTSTGKVYNEQFF. CDR3 nucleotides: TGTGCCAGCACCTCAACAGGGAAAGTTTACAATGAGCAGTTCTTC.

This clone was seen a few times. This chain uses TRBV6-1 with TRBJ2-3, with D possibly TRBD1 on 6 matching bases. V was clipped by 7 bases and J by 4 bases, with 18 bases between them. Germline V gene data show CDR1 as MNHNS and CDR2 as SASEGT. The CDR3 loop spans 15 amino acids. The CDR3 loop reads CASTSGTGLSDTQYF. The CDR3 DNA follows: TGTGCCAGCACCTCTGGAACAGGGTTATCAGATACGCAGTATTTT.

This clone was recorded a few times. The CDR3 coding sequence is TGTGCCAGCAGCCCTAGGGGGACCGGACCCTACGAGCAGTACTTC. This translates into CASSPRGTGPYEQYF. The V call is TRBV14, the J call TRBJ2-7; possibly TRBD1 for D (6 bases). The V end was cut by 4 bases, the J end by 2 bases, with 15 bases between. Germline-derived CDR1 and CDR2 are SGHDN and FVKESK. The CDR3 is made up of 15 amino acids.

The chain carries TRBV29-1 and TRBJ1-2; TRBD1 might be the D (5 bases). This CDR3 has 12 amino acids. The ends were cut back, 2 bases at V and 7 bases at J, with 11 bases in the middle. CDR1 is SQVTM and CDR2 is ANQGSEA in the germline V gene. The CDR3 is CSVERGEGGYTF. CDR3 coding DNA: TGCAGCGTTGAACGAGGGGAGGGTGGCTACACCTTC.

In this sample, this clone turned up a few times. The chain carries TRBV6-6 and TRBJ2-7, with D perhaps TRBD1 (6 bases). Per germline, CDR1 MNHNY and CDR2 SVGAGI (reference sequence). CDR3 length: 15 residues. V lost 6 bases to trimming and J lost 3 bases, with 18 bases between them. DNA for the CDR3: TGTGCCAGCAGCCCTGGACTGCAGGGGAACTACGAGCAGTACGTC. Translating gives CASSPGLQGNYEQYV.

The chain has TRBV6-1 and TRBJ1-1, with D possibly being TRBD1 (6 bases). Trimming removed 2 bases from V and 5 bases from J, with 15 bases in between. The germline CDR1 and CDR2 sequences are MNHNS and SASEGT. The length of the CDR3 is 15 residues. CDR3 residues: CASSESQGKSTEAFF. CDR3 DNA sequence: TGTGCCAGCAGTGAATCTCAGGGGAAGAGTACTGAAGCTTTCTTT.

The rearrangement links TRBV9 to TRBJ1-6, with D possibly TRBD1 on 5 matching bases. V shed 3 bases and J shed 0 bases, with 10 bases lying between them. The germline CDR1 and CDR2 sequences are SGDLS and YYNGEE. The CDR3 contains 16 residues. This CDR3 is CASSADRSSYNSPLHF. The CDR3, as DNA: TGTGCCAGCAGCGCCGACAGAAGCTCCTATAATTCACCCCTCCACTTT.

The rearrangement uses TRBV11-1 and TRBJ1-4, with a weak D call TRBD1 (5 bases). Between the trimmed V and J ends, which lost 5 bases and 7 bases, there was a span of 11 bases. The CDR3 length is 13 residues. CDR1 and CDR2 from the germline V gene are SGHAT and FQDESV (reference sequence). The DNA of the CDR3 is TGTGCCAGCAGCCGGGGGTTGGGTGAAAAACTGTTTTTT. It is translated as CASSRGLGEKLFF.

This clone was detected a few times. J is TRBJ1-2 and V is TRBV10-3, with 9 bases matching TRBD1. In germline, CDR1 is ENHRY, CDR2 SYGVKD. The CDR3 has 14 residues. V dropped 5 bases and J dropped 4; count of bases not matched to a gene: 5. The CDR3 spells CAISPGTGLYGYTF. CDR3 DNA sequence: TGTGCCATCAGTCCCGGGACAGGGCTCTATGGCTACACCTTC.

This clone was seen more than once but under ten times. The gene calls are TRBV5-1 and TRBJ2-3; D perhaps matches TRBD1 (7 bases). Trimming removed 4 bases at V and 2 bases at J, with 17 bases between. There are 16 residues in the CDR3. CDR1 and CDR2 (germline): SGHRS, YFSETQ. The CDR3 sequence: CASSAQTGTFTDTQYF. The CDR3 nucleotides are TGCGCCAGCAGCGCCCAGACAGGGACTTTCACAGATACGCAGTATTTT.

The V call is TRBV6-4, the J call TRBJ1-2, with TRBD1 matching 8 bases. Germline V lookup: CDR1 MRHNA, CDR2 SNTAGT. The V gene end was trimmed by 6 bases and the J gene end by 6 bases; junction bases not matched to a gene: 6. CDR3 length: 13 amino acids. The CDR3 here is CASRAQQGDGYTF. The DNA for the CDR3 is TGTGCCAGCAGAGCTCAACAGGGGGATGGCTACACCTTC.

A few counts support this clone. This sequence joins TRBV7-6 and TRBJ2-7, with 7 positions matching TRBD1. Germline V gives CDR1 SGHVS, CDR2 FNYEAQ. Trimming cost V 5 bases and J 2 bases; bases outside gene matches: 6. This CDR3 contains 14 residues. In DNA form, the CDR3 reads TGTGCCAGCAGCACCGGGACAGCCGCCTACGAGCAGTACGTC. It specifies CASSTGTAAYEQYV.

The CDR3 is CASRDRMLSGNTIYF. Here the CDR3 DNA reads TGTGCCAGCAGAGACAGGATGCTCTCTGGAAACACCATATATTTT. The chain employs TRBV25-1 and TRBJ1-3, with a tentative D call TRBD1 (6 bases). The CDR3 has 15 amino acids. CDR1 and CDR2 from the germline V gene are MGHDK and SYGVNS. The germline V and J ends were trimmed by 6 bases and 0 bases, with 12 bases remaining between them.

CDR3 amino acids: CAWGGPGGYTF. The CDR3 bases are TGTGCCTGGGGAGGGCCCGGTGGCTACACCTTC. V usage is TRBV30 and J usage is TRBJ1-2; D is ambiguous. Germline V gene sequence: CDR1 GTSNPN, CDR2 SVGIG (reference sequence). CDR3 length: 11 residues. The V end lost 5 bases, the J end lost 7 bases, and 11 bases lay between the germline ends.

The chain uses TRBV9 and TRBJ1-2; D not certain. CDR1 is SGDLS, CDR2 YYNGEE, per germline. The length of the CDR3 is 12 residues. The germline V and J ends were trimmed by 3 bases and 8 bases, with 11 bases remaining between them. The CDR3 DNA reads as TGTGCCAGCAGCGCCCGGGATTCCGGCTACACCTTC. Translating gives CASSARDSGYTF.

The rearrangement links TRBV18 to TRBJ1-2; D gene ambiguous. The germline gives CDR1 KGHSH, CDR2 LQKENI. Deletions cut 1 base from V and 8 bases from J, with 11 bases between. This CDR3 is 13 amino acids long. The chain's CDR3 is CASSPQRAGGYTF. In DNA form, the CDR3 reads TGTGCCAGCTCACCACAGAGAGCGGGGGGCTACACCTTC.

This chain links TRBV29-1 with TRBJ1-3; D not resolved. Germline lookup yields CDR1 SQVTM and CDR2 ANQGSEA. This CDR3 has 14 amino acids. V was clipped by 5 bases and J by 2 bases, with 13 bases between them. CDR3 sequence (DNA): TGCAGCGTTAGGACTCCGCGCCCTGGAAACACCATATATTTT. Its translation: CSVRTPRPGNTIYF. Full variable domain (outside the CDR3, taken from reference TRBV29-1 and TRBJ1-3): SAVISQKPSRDICQRGTSLTIQCQVDSQVTMMFWYRQQPGQSLTLIATANQGSEATYESGFVIDKFPISRPNLTFSTLTVSNMSPEDSSIYLCSVRTPRPGNTIYFGEGSWLTVV.

This clone was counted only a few times. V is TRBV5-6 and J is TRBJ2-1; 8 bases are shared with TRBD2. With V trimmed by 6 bases and J by 5 bases, 7 bases remained unmatched. The germline CDR1 and CDR2 sequences are SGHDT and YYEEEE. The CDR3 consists of 14 residues. The CDR3 here is CASIREGSDNEQFF. CDR3 sequence (DNA): TGTGCCAGCATCCGGGAGGGGTCTGACAATGAGCAGTTCTTC.

The rearrangement links TRBV5-8 to TRBJ2-7, with 7 bases aligning to TRBD1. CDR1 and CDR2 (germline): SGHTS, YDEGEE. CDR3 length: 15 amino acids. The J segment lost 3 bases and the V segment lost 0 bases, leaving 6 bases of the junction unmatched. For the CDR3, the DNA is TGTGCCAGCAGCTTGGGCACAGGGGTATACTACGAGCAGTACGTC. Translation gives CASSLGTGVYYEQYV.

The rearrangement joins TRBV6-1 to TRBJ1-3; D remains unclear. This CDR3 has 12 residues. Germline values: CDR1 MNHNS, CDR2 SASEGT. V dropped 5 bases and J dropped 9 bases, with 11 bases sitting between them. CDR3 sequence reads: CASSNHGGTIYF. The CDR3 bases are TGTGCCAGCAGTAATCATGGAGGCACCATATATTTT.

The gene calls are TRBV7-2 and TRBJ1-2; 8 bases are shared with TRBD1. This CDR3 contains 14 residues. Unmatched junction bases numbered 10, after V lost 5 bases and J lost 8 bases. Germline CDR1 and CDR2: SGHTA and FQGNSA. The CDR3 coding sequence is TGTGCCAGCAGCCTAGGGACAGGTCTAGGAGGCTACACCTTC. Translation: CASSLGTGLGGYTF.

This clone was recorded a few times. The chain links TRBV5-1 to TRBJ2-5, with D tentatively TRBD1 (6 bases). CDR1 SGHRS and CDR2 YFSETQ come from the germline V gene. V lost 1 base to trimming and J lost 0 bases, with 10 bases between them. The CDR3 length is 15 residues. CDR3 protein: CASSLYQGYQETQYF. The CDR3 coding sequence is TGCGCCAGCAGCTTGTACCAGGGGTACCAAGAGACCCAGTACTTC. The full variable domain, its missing parts supplied by reference TRBV5-1 and TRBJ2-5, is KAGVTQTPRYLIKTRGQQVTLSCSPISGHRSVSWYQQTPGQGLQFLFEYFSETQRNKGNFPGRFSGRQFSNSRSEMNVSTLELGDSALYLCASSLYQGYQETQYFGPGTRLLVL.

The chain couples TRBV5-4 to TRBJ1-2; D unresolved. Germline lookup yields CDR1 SGHNT and CDR2 YYREEE (reference sequence). There are 13 residues in the CDR3. Between the trimmed V and J ends, which lost 0 bases and 2 bases, there was a span of 5 bases. The CDR3 spells CASSLEQNYGYTF. For the CDR3, the DNA is TGTGCCAGCAGCTTGGAACAGAACTATGGCTACACCTTC.

V is TRBV5-6 and J is TRBJ2-3; 12 bases match TRBD2. After removal of 7 bases from V and 3 bases from J, the junction contained 6 bases not matched to a gene. CDR1 is SGHDT and CDR2 is YYEEEE in the germline V gene. The CDR3 covers 15 residues. The CDR3 is CASFGTSGGTDTQYF. CDR3 sequence (DNA): TGTGCCAGCTTCGGTACTAGCGGGGGGACAGATACGCAGTATTTT. Based on the CDR3 plus reference TRBV5-6 and TRBJ2-3, the full variable domain is DAGVTQSPTHLIKTRGQQVTLRCSPKSGHDTVSWYQQALGQGPQFIFQYYEEEERQRGNFPDRFSGHQFPNYSSELNVNALLLGDSALYLCASFGTSGGTDTQYFGPGTRLTVL.

This clone appeared a few times. The chain combines TRBV10-1 with TRBJ1-1; tentative D call: TRBD1 (5 bases). Germline V gene data show CDR1 as WNHNN and CDR2 as SYGVQD (reference sequence). Trimming stripped 4 bases from V and 1 base from J, with 16 bases between. The CDR3 length is 16 residues. CDR3 nucleotide sequence: TGCGCCAGCAGTGCCGTCGGGGGGGGAAAGAACACTGAAGCTTTCTTT. Its translation is CASSAVGGGKNTEAFF.